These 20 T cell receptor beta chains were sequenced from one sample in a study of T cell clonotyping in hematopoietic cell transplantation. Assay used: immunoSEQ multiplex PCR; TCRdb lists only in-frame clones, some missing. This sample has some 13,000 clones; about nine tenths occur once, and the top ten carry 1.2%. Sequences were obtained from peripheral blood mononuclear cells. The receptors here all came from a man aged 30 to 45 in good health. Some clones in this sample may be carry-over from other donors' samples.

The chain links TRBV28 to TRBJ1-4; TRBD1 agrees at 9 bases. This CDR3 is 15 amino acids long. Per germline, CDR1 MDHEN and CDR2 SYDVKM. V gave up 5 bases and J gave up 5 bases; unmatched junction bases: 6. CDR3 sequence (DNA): TGTGCCAGCAGTCCCCGGGACAGGGAAAATGAAAAACTGTTTTTT. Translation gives CASSPRDRENEKLFF. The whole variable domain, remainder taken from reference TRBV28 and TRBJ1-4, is DVKVTQSSRYLVKRTGEKVFLECVQDMDHENMFWYRQDPGLGLRLIYFSYDVKMKEKGDIPEGYSVSREKKERFSLILESASTNQTSMYLCASSPRDRENEKLFFGSGTQLSVL.

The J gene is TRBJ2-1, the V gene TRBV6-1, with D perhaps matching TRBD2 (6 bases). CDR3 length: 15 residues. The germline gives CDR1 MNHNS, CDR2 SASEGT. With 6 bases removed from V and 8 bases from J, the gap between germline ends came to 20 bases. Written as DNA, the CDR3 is TGTGCCAGCAGCGGAGAGGAGGGCACGGACTATGAGCAGTTCTTC. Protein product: CASSGEEGTDYEQFF.

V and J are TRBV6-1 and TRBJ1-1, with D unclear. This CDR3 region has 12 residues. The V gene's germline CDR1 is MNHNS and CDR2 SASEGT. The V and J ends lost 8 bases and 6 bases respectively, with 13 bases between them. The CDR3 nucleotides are TGTGCCAGCCATGGGGAAGTCGCTGAAGCTTTCTTT. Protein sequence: CASHGEVAEAFF.

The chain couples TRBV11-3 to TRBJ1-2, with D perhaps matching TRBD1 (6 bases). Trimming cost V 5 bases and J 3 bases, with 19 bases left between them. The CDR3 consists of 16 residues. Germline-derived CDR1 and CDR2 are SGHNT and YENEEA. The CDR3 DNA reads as TGTGCCAGCAGCCGCGAGGGGGTTGGATCCGACTATGGCTACACCTTC. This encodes CASSREGVGSDYGYTF.

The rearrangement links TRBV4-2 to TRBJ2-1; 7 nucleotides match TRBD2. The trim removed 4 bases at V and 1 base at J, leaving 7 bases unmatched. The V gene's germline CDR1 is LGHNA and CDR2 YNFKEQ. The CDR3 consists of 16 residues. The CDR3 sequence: CASSPFLGGSYNEQFF. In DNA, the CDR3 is TGTGCCAGCAGCCCCTTTTTGGGGGGGTCCTACAATGAGCAGTTCTTC.

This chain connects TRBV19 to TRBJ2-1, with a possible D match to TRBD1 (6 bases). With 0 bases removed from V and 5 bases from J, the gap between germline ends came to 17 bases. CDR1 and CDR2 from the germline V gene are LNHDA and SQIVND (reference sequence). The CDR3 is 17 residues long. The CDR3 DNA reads TGTGCCAGTAGTATAGACGCAGGGGACGGAGACAACAATGAGCAGTTCTTC. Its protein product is CASSIDAGDGDNNEQFF.

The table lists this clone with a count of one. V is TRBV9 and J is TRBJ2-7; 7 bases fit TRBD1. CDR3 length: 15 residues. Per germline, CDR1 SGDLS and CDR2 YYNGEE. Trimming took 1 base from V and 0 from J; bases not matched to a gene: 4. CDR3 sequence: CASSVSGDSSYEQYF. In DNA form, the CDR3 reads TGTGCCAGCAGCGTATCAGGGGACAGCTCCTACGAGCAGTACTTC. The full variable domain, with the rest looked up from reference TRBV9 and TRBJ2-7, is DSGVTQTPKHLITATGQRVTLRCSPRSGDLSVYWYQQSLDQGLQFLIQYYNGEERAKGNILERFSAQQFPDLHSELNLSSLELGDSALYFCASSVSGDSSYEQYFGPGTRLTVT.

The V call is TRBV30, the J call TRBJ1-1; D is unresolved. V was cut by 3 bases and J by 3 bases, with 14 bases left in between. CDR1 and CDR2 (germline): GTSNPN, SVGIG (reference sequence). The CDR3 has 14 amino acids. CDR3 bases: TGTGCCTGGAGCCCCTCCCACAGTTACACTGAAGCTTTCTTT. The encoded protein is CAWSPSHSYTEAFF.

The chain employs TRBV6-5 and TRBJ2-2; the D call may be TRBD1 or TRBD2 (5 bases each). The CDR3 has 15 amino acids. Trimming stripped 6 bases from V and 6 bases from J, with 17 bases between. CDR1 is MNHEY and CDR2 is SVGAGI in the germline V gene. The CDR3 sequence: CASRPGFRGAGELFF. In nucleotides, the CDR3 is TGTGCCAGCAGACCCGGGTTCAGAGGGGCCGGGGAGCTGTTTTTT.

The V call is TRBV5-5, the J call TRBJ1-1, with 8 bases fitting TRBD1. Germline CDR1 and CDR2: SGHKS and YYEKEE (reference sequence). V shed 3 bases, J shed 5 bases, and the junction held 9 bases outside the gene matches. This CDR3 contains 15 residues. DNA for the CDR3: TGTGCCAGCAGCTCCGGACAGGGAGGTGGAACTGAAGCTTTCTTT. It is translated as CASSSGQGGGTEAFF.

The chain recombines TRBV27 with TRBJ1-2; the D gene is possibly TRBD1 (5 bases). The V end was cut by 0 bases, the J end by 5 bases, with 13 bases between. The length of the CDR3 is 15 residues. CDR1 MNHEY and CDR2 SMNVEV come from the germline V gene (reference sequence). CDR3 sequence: CASSLSTGRGYGYTF. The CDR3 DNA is TGTGCCAGCAGTTTATCAACGGGGAGGGGATATGGCTACACCTTC.

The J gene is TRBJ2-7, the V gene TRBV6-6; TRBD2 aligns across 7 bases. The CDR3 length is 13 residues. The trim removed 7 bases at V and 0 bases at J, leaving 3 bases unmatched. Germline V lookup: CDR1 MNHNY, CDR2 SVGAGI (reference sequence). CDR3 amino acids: CASKGGSSYEQYF. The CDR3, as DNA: TGTGCCAGCAAAGGCGGGAGCTCCTACGAGCAGTACTTC.

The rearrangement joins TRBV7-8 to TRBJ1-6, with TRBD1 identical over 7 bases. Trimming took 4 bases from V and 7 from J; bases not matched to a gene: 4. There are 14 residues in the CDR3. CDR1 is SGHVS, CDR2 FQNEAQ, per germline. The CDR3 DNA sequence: TGTGCCAGCAGCTCGGACAGGATAAATTCACCCCTCCACTTT. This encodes CASSSDRINSPLHF.

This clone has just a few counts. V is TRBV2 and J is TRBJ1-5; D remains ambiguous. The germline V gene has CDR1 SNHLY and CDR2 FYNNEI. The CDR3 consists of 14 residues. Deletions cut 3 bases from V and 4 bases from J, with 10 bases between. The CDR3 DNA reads TGTGCCAGCAGTGACGCATGGACGAATCAGCCCCAGCATTTT. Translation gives CASSDAWTNQPQHF.

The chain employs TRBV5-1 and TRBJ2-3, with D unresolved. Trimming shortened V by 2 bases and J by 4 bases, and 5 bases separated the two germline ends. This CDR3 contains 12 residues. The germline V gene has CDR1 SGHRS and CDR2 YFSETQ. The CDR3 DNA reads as TGCGCCAGCAGCTTATTGGCAGATACGCAGTATTTT. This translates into CASSLLADTQYF.

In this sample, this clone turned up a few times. The CDR3 bases are TGCAGCGTGGCTAGGACTAGCGGGGCCTACGAGCAGTACTTC. Protein product: CSVARTSGAYEQYF. The genes are TRBV29-1 and TRBJ2-7, with 12 bases identical to TRBD2. Germline V gene sequence: CDR1 SQVTM, CDR2 ANQGSEA. The CDR3 is 14 amino acids. Trimming took 6 bases from V and 2 from J; bases not matched to a gene: 5.

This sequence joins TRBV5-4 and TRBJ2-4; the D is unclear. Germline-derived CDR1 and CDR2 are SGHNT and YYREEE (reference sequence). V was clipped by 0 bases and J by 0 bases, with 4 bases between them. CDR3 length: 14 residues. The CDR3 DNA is TGTGCCAGCAGCTTGGGAGGAGCCAAAAACATTCAGTACTTC. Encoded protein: CASSLGGAKNIQYF.

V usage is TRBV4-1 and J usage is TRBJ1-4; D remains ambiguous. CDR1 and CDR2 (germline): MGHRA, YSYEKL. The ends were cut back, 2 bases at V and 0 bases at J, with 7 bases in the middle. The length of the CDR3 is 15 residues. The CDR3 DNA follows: TGCGCCAGCAGCCAATCACCCTCAACTAATGAAAAACTGTTTTTT. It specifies CASSQSPSTNEKLFF.

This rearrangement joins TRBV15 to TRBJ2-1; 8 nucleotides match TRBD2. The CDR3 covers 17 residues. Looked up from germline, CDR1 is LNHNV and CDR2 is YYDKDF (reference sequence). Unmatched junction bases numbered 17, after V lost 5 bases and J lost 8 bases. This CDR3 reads CATSPAPGAGAWDEQFF. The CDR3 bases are TGTGCCACCAGCCCCGCCCCCGGAGCGGGGGCCTGGGATGAGCAGTTCTTC.

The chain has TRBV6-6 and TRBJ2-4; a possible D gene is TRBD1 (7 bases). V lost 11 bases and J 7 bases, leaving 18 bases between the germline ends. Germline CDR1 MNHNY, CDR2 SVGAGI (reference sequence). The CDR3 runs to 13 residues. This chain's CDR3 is CAGGDSDSNIQYF. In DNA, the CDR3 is TGTGCCGGAGGGGACAGCGATTCTAACATTCAGTACTTC.